The 24 T cell receptor beta chains listed next were all sequenced from one sample in a study of shared clonotypes between healthy human individuals. Method: immunoSEQ multiplex PCR; TCRdb's copy keeps in-frame clones and lacks some. This table has a few hundred thousand clones, roughly 84% appearing once. Sequenced material: memory CD8+ T cells sorted from blood. Subset described: CD45RO+ cells pooled with CCR7-negative TemRA cells. The receptors derive from a man in his late teens or twenties in good health.

This clone has just one count. The rearrangement joins TRBV6-1 to TRBJ2-1; the D call may be TRBD1 or TRBD2 (5 bases each). Trimming shortened V by 1 base and J by 2 bases, and 12 bases separated the two germline ends. The CDR3 covers 16 residues. The V gene's germline CDR1 is MNHNS and CDR2 SASEGT. This CDR3 reads CASSEEVGDPYNEQFF. The CDR3 coding sequence is TGTGCCAGCAGTGAAGAGGTGGGGGACCCCTACAATGAGCAGTTCTTC.

The chain is built from TRBV9 and TRBJ1-1; TRBD1 matches 7 bases. CDR3 length equals 14 residues. V trimming: 4 bases; J trimming: 5 bases; junction bases outside the gene matches: 8. From germline, CDR1 is SGDLS and CDR2 YYNGEE. CDR3 sequence reads: CASSRTGTETEAFF. DNA of the CDR3: TGTGCCAGCAGCCGGACAGGAACGGAGACTGAAGCTTTCTTT. Variable domain in full (rest from reference TRBV9 and TRBJ1-1): DSGVTQTPKHLITATGQRVTLRCSPRSGDLSVYWYQQSLDQGLQFLIQYYNGEERAKGNILERFSAQQFPDLHSELNLSSLELGDSALYFCASSRTGTETEAFFGQGTRLTVV.

V is TRBV7-9 and J is TRBJ2-1, with TRBD2 identical over 9 bases. The CDR3 totals 16 residues. The ends lost 1 base at V and 6 bases at J; junction bases unmatched: 7. Germline-derived CDR1 and CDR2 are SEHNR and FQNEAQ (reference sequence). CDR3 in amino acids: CASSLEGLAGLNEQFF. CDR3 nucleotide sequence: TGTGCCAGCAGCTTAGAAGGCCTAGCGGGGCTCAATGAGCAGTTCTTC.

The chain has TRBV6-1 and TRBJ1-4, with TRBD1 identical over 7 bases. The germline gives CDR1 MNHNS, CDR2 SASEGT. CDR3 length equals 13 residues. With 2 bases clipped from V and 8 bases from J, the junction kept 2 bases outside the gene matches. The CDR3 nucleotides read TGTGCCAGCAGTGAACAGGGGGTCGAAAAACTGTTTTTT. Translated, it gives CASSEQGVEKLFF.

V is TRBV28 and J is TRBJ1-1; possibly TRBD1 for D (5 bases). CDR1 MDHEN and CDR2 SYDVKM come from the germline V gene. V lost 2 bases and J lost 5, with 18 bases in between. The CDR3 runs 16 residues. CDR3 sequence reads: CASSLVGEGDRTEAFF. DNA of the CDR3: TGTGCCAGCAGTTTAGTCGGGGAAGGGGATCGGACTGAAGCTTTCTTT.

J is TRBJ2-3 and V is TRBV5-6, with D possibly called TRBD1 or TRBD2 (6 bases each). The V gene's germline CDR1 is SGHDT and CDR2 YYEEEE. The ends were cut back, 3 bases at V and 9 bases at J, with 8 bases in the middle. CDR3 length equals 11 residues. CDR3 loop: CASSSGATQYF. As DNA, the CDR3 is TGTGCCAGCAGCTCGGGGGCCACGCAGTATTTT.

V is TRBV6-5 and J is TRBJ1-2; D ambiguous. Trimming shortened V by 0 bases and J by 5 bases, and 7 bases separated the two germline ends. There are 13 residues in the CDR3. Germline CDR1 and CDR2: MNHEY and SVGAGI. The CDR3 sequence is CASSYSARYGYTF. In nucleotides, the CDR3 is TGTGCCAGCAGTTACTCAGCGCGGTATGGCTACACCTTC.

The chain employs TRBV2 and TRBJ2-3; TRBD2 aligns across 9 bases. The CDR3 covers 17 residues. CDR1 is SNHLY, CDR2 FYNNEI, per germline. V shed 0 bases, J shed 4 bases, and the junction held 8 bases outside the gene matches. This chain's CDR3 is CASSEALGGGAADTQYF. The CDR3 coding sequence is TGTGCCAGCAGTGAAGCGCTAGGCGGGGGGGCCGCAGATACGCAGTATTTT.

This chain connects TRBV5-1 to TRBJ2-7; TRBD2 aligns across 11 bases. The CDR3 has 14 amino acids. Looked up from germline, CDR1 is SGHRS and CDR2 is YFSETQ. V was clipped by 2 bases and J by 2 bases; unmatched bases: 0. In DNA, the CDR3 is TGCGCCAGCAGCTTTAGCGGGAGGGCCTACGAGCAGTACTTC. This translates into CASSFSGRAYEQYF.

V is TRBV4-1 and J is TRBJ2-7; 10 nucleotides line up with TRBD2. The trim removed 0 bases at V and 3 bases at J, leaving 5 bases unmatched. The germline V gene encodes CDR1 MGHRA and CDR2 YSYEKL. This CDR3 contains 16 residues. The CDR3 protein is CASSQDYLAGVYEQYF. For the CDR3, the DNA is TGCGCCAGCAGCCAAGACTACCTAGCGGGAGTCTACGAGCAGTACTTC.

The chain uses TRBV6-6 and TRBJ1-2; TRBD1 matches at 7 bases. The J segment lost 0 bases and the V segment lost 0 bases, leaving 4 bases of the junction unmatched. Germline assignment: CDR1 MNHNY and CDR2 SVGAGI (reference sequence). This CDR3 contains 16 residues. Written as DNA, the CDR3 is TGTGCCAGCAGTTACTCGTGGGACAGCTCTAACTATGGCTACACCTTC. This translates into CASSYSWDSSNYGYTF.

The chain is built from TRBV7-9 and TRBJ1-1; no clear D gene. Trimming removed 1 base at V and 1 base at J, with 10 bases between. This CDR3 contains 15 residues. Germline assignment: CDR1 SEHNR and CDR2 FQNEAQ (reference sequence). CDR3 residues: CASSLVAFGNTEAFF. The CDR3 region has the DNA TGTGCCAGCAGCTTAGTGGCGTTCGGGAACACTGAAGCTTTCTTT.

The chain couples TRBV27 to TRBJ2-7; the match to TRBD1 covers 9 bases. Germline CDR1 and CDR2: MNHEY and SMNVEV (reference sequence). J was trimmed by 3 bases and V by 1 base; bases with no gene match: 4. The CDR3 runs to 15 residues. CDR3 in amino acids: CASSLLGQGYYEQYF. The CDR3 DNA reads as TGTGCCAGCAGTTTATTGGGACAGGGATACTACGAGCAGTACTTC.

Comment on this clone: Compared with germline, one end of the junction differs, possibly owing to a read error. V gene TRBV6-6 combines with J gene TRBJ2-5, with 8 bases lining up with TRBD1. CDR3 length equals 14 residues. CDR1 and CDR2 from the germline V gene are MNHNY and SVGAGI (reference sequence). The CDR3 DNA reads TGTGCCAGCAGTTACTCCGTGTACAGGACAGGGTCACACTTC. Translated, it gives CASSYSVYRTGSHF.

This clone was observed at least ten times. The chain joins TRBV9 to TRBJ2-1; D is undetermined. The germline V gene has CDR1 SGDLS and CDR2 YYNGEE. V dropped 4 bases and J dropped 7 bases, with 12 bases sitting between them. This CDR3 has 13 residues. Written as DNA, the CDR3 is TGTGCCAGCAGCCAAGATAACCTGAATGAGCAGTTCTTC. Encoded protein: CASSQDNLNEQFF.

The table lists this clone with a few counts. The chain uses TRBV10-2 and TRBJ1-2; D is undetermined. CDR3 length: 13 residues. V gave up 0 bases and J gave up 3 bases, with 5 bases separating them. Germline V gives CDR1 WSHSY, CDR2 SAAADI. The CDR3 coding sequence is TGCGCCAGCAGTGAGTCAACATACTATGGCTACACCTTC. It translates to CASSESTYYGYTF.

This chain connects TRBV7-6 to TRBJ2-7; D is perhaps TRBD1 or TRBD2 (5 bases each). Looked up from germline, CDR1 is SGHVS and CDR2 is FNYEAQ. Between the trimmed V and J ends, which lost 4 bases and 4 bases, there was a span of 11 bases. The CDR3 is 13 residues long. The CDR3 DNA reads as TGTGCCAGCAGCTCCCTGGGGGAGTACGAGCAGTACTTC. Protein sequence: CASSSLGEYEQYF.

This clone was counted between two and nine times. This chain joins TRBV5-6 and TRBJ2-2; no clear D. V gave up 5 bases and J gave up 1 base, with 12 bases separating them. Germline V lookup: CDR1 SGHDT, CDR2 YYEEEE. The CDR3 covers 15 residues. The chain's CDR3 is CASRLASMNTGELFF. The DNA for the CDR3 is TGTGCCAGCAGGTTAGCATCGATGAACACCGGGGAGCTGTTTTTT.

V is TRBV4-1 and J is TRBJ2-6, with TRBD1 as a possible D gene (5 bases). V was trimmed by 3 bases and J by 0 bases, leaving 21 bases between them. Germline-derived CDR1 and CDR2 are MGHRA and YSYEKL. This CDR3 has 20 residues. CDR3 nucleotides: TGCGCCAGCAGCCATAAGATACGTGACAGCTCCCTCTCTGGGGCCAACGTCCTGACTTTC. It yields the protein CASSHKIRDSSLSGANVLTF.

With respect to this clone: An end of the junction does not agree with germline; a read error may underlie this. This chain connects TRBV7-7 to TRBJ2-1; 8 bases align to TRBD1. Germline lookup yields CDR1 SSHAT and CDR2 FNYEAQ (reference sequence). This CDR3 is built from 15 residues. In nucleotides, the CDR3 is TGTGCTAGCAGCGACGGGACAGGTACCGCGAATGAGCAGTTCTTC. Residues: CASSDGTGTANEQFF.

This clone came up once. V usage is TRBV30 and J usage is TRBJ1-5; D possibly corresponds to TRBD1 (5 bases). The ends were cut back, 2 bases at V and 0 bases at J, with 8 bases in the middle. This CDR3 region has 14 residues. The germline CDR1 and CDR2 sequences are GTSNPN and SVGIG (reference sequence). The CDR3: CAWSRDLSNQPQHF. The CDR3 coding sequence is TGTGCCTGGAGTAGGGACCTTAGCAATCAGCCCCAGCATTTT.

The rearrangement links TRBV13 to TRBJ2-2, with unresolved D. Trimming pared 0 bases from V and 0 bases from J, leaving 8 bases between. CDR1 is PRHDT and CDR2 is FYEKMQ in the germline V gene (reference sequence). This CDR3 region has 16 residues. CDR3 region: CASSLGTLSNTGELFF. DNA of the CDR3: TGTGCCAGCAGCTTAGGGACACTGTCGAACACCGGGGAGCTGTTTTTT.

Here the CDR3 DNA reads TGTGCCAGCAGTTTTGGAGGGGGCGCAGGGTCCGGGGAGCTGTTTTTT. Protein: CASSFGGGAGSGELFF. The chain combines TRBV27 with TRBJ2-2, with a possible D match to TRBD1 (7 bases). Trimming took off 3 bases at V and 6 bases at J, with 17 bases between the two ends. Per the germline V gene, CDR1 is MNHEY and CDR2 is SMNVEV (reference sequence). The CDR3 sequence is 16 residues long.

This clone was seen a few times. The chain couples TRBV5-1 to TRBJ2-3, with D tentatively TRBD1 (5 bases). Germline loops: CDR1 SGHRS, CDR2 YFSETQ. The CDR3 totals 14 residues. The V gene lost 3 bases and the J gene lost 4 bases, with 12 bases spanning the gap. CDR3 in amino acids: CASSSYQGPDTQYF. The CDR3 DNA is TGCGCCAGCAGCTCCTATCAGGGCCCAGATACGCAGTATTTT.